The TCR beta chain described here comes from a study of shared clonotypes between healthy human individuals. Points from the study as a whole: Around 5.3% of naive CD4 clonotypes were shared across several donors. Depth of sequencing was expected to influence donor clonotype sharing. A limitation of the genetic and exposure-history diversity represented arose from few donors.

In the case of this clone: Its antigen is not identified.

Assay: immunoSEQ multiplex PCR; the TCRdb copy retains only in-frame clones and omits some. The table has around 200,000 clones, approximately 70% seen once. Germline V gene data show CDR1 as SGDLS and CDR2 as YYNGEE. The CDR3 consists of 14 residues. V shed 0 bases, J shed 3 bases, and the junction held 3 bases outside the gene matches. Source material: memory CD4+ T cells sorted from blood. Noted subset: CD45RA-negative fraction. This sequence joins TRBV9 and TRBJ2-7; 7 bases line up with TRBD1. The TCR sequence derives from a man between 25 and 39 years old in good health. The CDR3 region has the DNA TGTGCCAGCAGCGTAGATTGGGACAGCTACGAGCAGTACTTC. Its protein is CASSVDWDSYEQYF.